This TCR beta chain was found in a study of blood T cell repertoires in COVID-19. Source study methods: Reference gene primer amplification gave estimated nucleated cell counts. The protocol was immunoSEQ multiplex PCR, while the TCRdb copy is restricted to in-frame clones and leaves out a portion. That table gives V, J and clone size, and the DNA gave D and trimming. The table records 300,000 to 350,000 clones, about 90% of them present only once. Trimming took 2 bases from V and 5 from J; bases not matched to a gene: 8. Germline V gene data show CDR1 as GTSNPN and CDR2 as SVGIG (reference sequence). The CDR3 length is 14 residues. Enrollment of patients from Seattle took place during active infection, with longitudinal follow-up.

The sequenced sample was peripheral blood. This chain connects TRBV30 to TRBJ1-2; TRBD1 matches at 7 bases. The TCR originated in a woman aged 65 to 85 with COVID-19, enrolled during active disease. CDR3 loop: CAWSIRGQPYGYTF. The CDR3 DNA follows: TGTGCCTGGAGTATCCGGGGACAGCCTTATGGCTACACCTTC.